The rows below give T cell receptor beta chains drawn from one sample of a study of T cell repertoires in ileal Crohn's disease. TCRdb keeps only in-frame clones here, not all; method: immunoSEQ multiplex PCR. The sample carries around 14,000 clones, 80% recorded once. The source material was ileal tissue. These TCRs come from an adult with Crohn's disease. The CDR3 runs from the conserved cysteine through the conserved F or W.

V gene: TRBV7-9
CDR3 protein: CASSLNRDTDTQYF

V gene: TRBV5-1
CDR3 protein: CASSLGAGKETQYF

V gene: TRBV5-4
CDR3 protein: CASSRRLAASTDTQYF

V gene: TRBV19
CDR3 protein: CASSIGGVSTDTQYF

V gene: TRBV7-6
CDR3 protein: CASSPRTVTSGKNEQFF

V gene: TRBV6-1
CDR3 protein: CACMDRVKGDYGYTF

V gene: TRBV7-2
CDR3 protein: CASSSRLTAGSNEQFF

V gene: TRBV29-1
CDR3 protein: CSVGLAAYNEQFF

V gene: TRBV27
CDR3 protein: CASSQQGANYGYTF

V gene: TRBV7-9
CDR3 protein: CASSFTGELSYEQYF

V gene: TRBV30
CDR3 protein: CAWSVGRSSGNTIYF

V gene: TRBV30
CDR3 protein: CAWGRAGGSDTQYF

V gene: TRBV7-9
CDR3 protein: CASSSSGAGETQYF

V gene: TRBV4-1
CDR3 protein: CASSPPGLQQETQYF

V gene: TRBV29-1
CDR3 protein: CSAAGQGGETQYF

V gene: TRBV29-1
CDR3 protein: CSVPKGAYGYTF

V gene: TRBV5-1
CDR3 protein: CASSPLHRDSQGGKLFF

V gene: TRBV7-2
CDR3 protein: CASSLQQGFNSPLHF

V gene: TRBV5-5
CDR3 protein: CASSRSGGDYGYTF

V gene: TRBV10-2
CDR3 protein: CASAGKETQYF

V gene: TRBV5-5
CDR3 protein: CASSSANTGELFF

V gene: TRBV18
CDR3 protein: CASSPTGGNTEAFF

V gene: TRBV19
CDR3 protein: CASSPPDRGDYGYTF

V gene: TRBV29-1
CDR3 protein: CSVTQSMNTEAFF

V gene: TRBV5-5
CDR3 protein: CASTGGVPDTQYF

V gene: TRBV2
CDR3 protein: CASSDPGSGTEAFF

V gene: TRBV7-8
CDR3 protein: CASSPRTTLSGMNTEAFF

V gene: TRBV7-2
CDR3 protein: CARVVAGGQKGREFF

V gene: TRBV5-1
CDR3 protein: CASSGGLAGVSNEQFF

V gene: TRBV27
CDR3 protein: CASSFSPSWTGEVTEAFF

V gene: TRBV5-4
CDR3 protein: CASSTGGGETQYF

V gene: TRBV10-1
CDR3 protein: CARDPQGPPYGYTF

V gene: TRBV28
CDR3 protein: CASRTRAGRAYNEQFF

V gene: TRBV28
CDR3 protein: CASSLPRETQYF

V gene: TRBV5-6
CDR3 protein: CASSLVLTGTGETQYF

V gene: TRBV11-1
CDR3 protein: CASSLGDRVRGANVLTF

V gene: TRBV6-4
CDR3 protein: CASSESGGATDTQYF

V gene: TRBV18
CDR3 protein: CASSQTILGQGLVRYF

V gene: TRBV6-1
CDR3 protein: CASSSRGGIGETQYF

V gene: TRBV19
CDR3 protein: CATKDRNTEAFF

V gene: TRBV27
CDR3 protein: CASSFRDGIYGYTF